A selection of T cell receptor beta chains follows, all from one sample in a study of cytomegalovirus exposure and HLA in healthy donors. Assay used: immunoSEQ multiplex PCR; TCRdb lists only in-frame clones, some missing. Counted here are under 200,000 clones, 80% to 85% occurring once; the ten biggest clones make up about 1.7%. Sequencing was performed on PBMCs. These receptors originate from a woman between 18 and 29 years old in good health and CMV-seronegative. Both conserved end residues are part of each CDR3. A D gene is named only where the DNA matches it firmly. Clone size is given for some rows only: seen once, a few or many times, or a class if the clone is expanded.

TRBV6-6	NA	NA	TRBJ2-7	TGTGCCACCTCTTCTGGCAGGGTGGGCGAGCAGTACTTC	CATSSGRVGEQYF
TRBV19	NA	NA	TRBJ2-5	TGTGCCAGTCGGGGGACGTCCCTCGGGTTAGAGACCCAGTACTTC	CASRGTSLGLETQYF
TRBV28	TRBD1	NA	TRBJ1-1	TGTGCCAGCAGGATAAGGCCAGGGGGAAACACTGAAGCTTTCTTT	CASRIRPGGNTEAFF
TRBV19	TRBD1	few	TRBJ2-3	TGTGCCACCGGACAGGGGCTTGCAGATACGCAGTATTTT	CATGQGLADTQYF
TRBV6-5	TRBD1	NA	TRBJ1-2	TGTGCCAGCAGTTACTCCGACAGGGCCGGAGGCTACACCTTC	CASSYSDRAGGYTF
TRBV5-1	NA	NA	TRBJ2-5	TGCGCCAGCAGCGAACAGGGTTCCGAGACCCAGTACTTC	CASSEQGSETQYF
TRBV6-1	TRBD1	NA	TRBJ1-2	TGTGCCAGCAGCAACAGGGGGTACGGCTACACCTTC	CASSNRGYGYTF
TRBV19	NA	NA	TRBJ2-6	TGTGCCAGTAGTATAGCAGGGCCTGGGGCCAACGTCCTGACTTTC	CASSIAGPGANVLTF
TRBV9	NA	NA	TRBJ1-1	TGTGCCAGCAGCGCTCCGATAGAAGGAGGTACCGCTTTCTTT	CASSAPIEGGTAFF
TRBV5-1	NA	few	TRBJ2-2	TGCGCCAGCGGCCACGGAGGTGATTCCAGGATCGGGGAGCTGTTTTTT	CASGHGGDSRIGELFF
TRBV6-1	NA	NA	TRBJ1-1	TGTGCCAGCAGTGGCTTACAGGGCAGGGCTGAAGCTTTCTTT	CASSGLQGRAEAFF
TRBV7-9	TRBD1	NA	TRBJ2-1	TGTGCCAGCAGTATCCCGGGACAGGGGGCTGAGCAGTTCTTC	CASSIPGQGAEQFF
TRBV4-3	TRBD2	NA	TRBJ2-5	TGCGCCAGCAGCCAAGGTCCTATTAGCGGGAGTCTAAGCAGGGAGACCCAGTACTTC	CASSQGPISGSLSRETQYF
TRBV19	TRBD1	NA	TRBJ2-5	TGTGCCAGTAGTATAGGGACAGGGTATGCGACCCAGTACTTC	CASSIGTGYATQYF
TRBV14	NA	once	TRBJ2-2	TGTGCCAGCAGCCAAGACCAGGATTGGACCGGGGAGCTGTTTTTT	CASSQDQDWTGELFF
TRBV6-1	TRBD1	NA	TRBJ2-3	TGTGCCAGCAGGAGGGACAGGGGAACAGATACGCAGTATTTT	CASRRDRGTDTQYF